This T cell receptor (beta chain) was profiled in a study of identical twins. TCRdb re-derived calls from the 5' RACE reads in MiXCR, one entry per CDR3 protein. The data hold approximately 1.8 million distinct CDR3 sequences, with under 35% observed a single time. This CDR3 is built from 14 residues. The V gene lost 3 bases and the J gene lost 1 base, with 9 bases spanning the gap. From germline, CDR1 is MDHEN and CDR2 SYDVKM. For this clonotype: Its antigen is as yet unknown.

Overall study findings and caveats: Findings came from cross-sectional statistics, without long-term follow-up of donors. Memory repertoires showed no such pattern, whereas abundant cord blood beta clonotypes carried fewer insertions.

Sequencing used cord blood. This sequence originates from a newborn girl in good health. The chain combines TRBV28 with TRBJ2-5; D unclear. The CDR3 region has the DNA TGTGCCAGCAGTTTCGGGCAGCCCCAAGAGACCCAGTACTTC. Translation gives CASSFGQPQETQYF.